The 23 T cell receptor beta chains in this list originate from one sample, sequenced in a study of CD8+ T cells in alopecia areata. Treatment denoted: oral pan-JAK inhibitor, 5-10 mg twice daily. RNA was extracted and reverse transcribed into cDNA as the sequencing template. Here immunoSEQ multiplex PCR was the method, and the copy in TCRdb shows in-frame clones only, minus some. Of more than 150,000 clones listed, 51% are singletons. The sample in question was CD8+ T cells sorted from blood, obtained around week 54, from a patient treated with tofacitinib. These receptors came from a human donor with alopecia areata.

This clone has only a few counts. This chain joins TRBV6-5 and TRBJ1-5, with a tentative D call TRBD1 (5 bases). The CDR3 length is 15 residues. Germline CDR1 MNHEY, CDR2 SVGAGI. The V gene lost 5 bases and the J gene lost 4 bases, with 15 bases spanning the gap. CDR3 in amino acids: CASSPLSGSNQPQHF. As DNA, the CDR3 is TGTGCCAGCAGTCCCCTTTCAGGGTCTAATCAGCCCCAGCATTTT.

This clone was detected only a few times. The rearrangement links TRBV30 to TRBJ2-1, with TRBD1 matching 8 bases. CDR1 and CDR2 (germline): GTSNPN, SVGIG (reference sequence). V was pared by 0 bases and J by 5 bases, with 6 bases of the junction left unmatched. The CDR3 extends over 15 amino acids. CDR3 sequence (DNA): TGTGCCTGGAGTGTAAAGGAGACAGGGGACAATGAGCAGTTCTTC. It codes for CAWSVKETGDNEQFF. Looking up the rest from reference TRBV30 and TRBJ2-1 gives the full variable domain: SQTIHQWPATLVQPVGSPLSLECTVEGTSNPNLYWYRQAAGRGLQLLFYSVGIGQISSEVPQNLSASRPQDRQFILSSKKLLLSDSGFYLCAWSVKETGDNEQFFGPGTRLTVL.

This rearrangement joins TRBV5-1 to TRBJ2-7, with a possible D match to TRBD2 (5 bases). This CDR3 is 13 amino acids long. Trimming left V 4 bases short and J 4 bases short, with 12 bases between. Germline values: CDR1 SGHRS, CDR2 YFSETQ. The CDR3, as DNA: TGCGCCAGCAGCGTCCCGGGATCATACGAGCAGTACTTC. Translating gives CASSVPGSYEQYF.

The CDR3, as DNA: TGTGCCAGCAGGGGGGGGCCGGGTGAGCAGTTCTTC. Encoded protein: CASRGGPGEQFF. This chain joins TRBV11-2 and TRBJ2-1, with D possibly TRBD2 on 7 matching bases. The germline CDR1 and CDR2 sequences are SGHAT and FQNNGV. The CDR3 has 12 residues. With 6 bases removed from V and 9 bases from J, the gap between germline ends came to 12 bases.

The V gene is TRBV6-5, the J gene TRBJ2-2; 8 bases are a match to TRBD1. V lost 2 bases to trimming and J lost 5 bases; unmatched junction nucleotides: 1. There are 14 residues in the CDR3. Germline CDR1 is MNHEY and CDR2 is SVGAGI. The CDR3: CASSYTGGTGELFF. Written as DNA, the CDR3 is TGTGCCAGCAGTTACACAGGGGGGACCGGGGAGCTGTTTTTT.

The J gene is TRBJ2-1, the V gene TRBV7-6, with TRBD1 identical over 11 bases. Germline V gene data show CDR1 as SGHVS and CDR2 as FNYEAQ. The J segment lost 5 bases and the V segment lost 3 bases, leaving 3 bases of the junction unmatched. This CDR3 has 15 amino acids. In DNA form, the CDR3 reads TGTGCCAGCAGCTTGTGGGACAGGGGGGACAATGAGCAGTTCTTC. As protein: CASSLWDRGDNEQFF.

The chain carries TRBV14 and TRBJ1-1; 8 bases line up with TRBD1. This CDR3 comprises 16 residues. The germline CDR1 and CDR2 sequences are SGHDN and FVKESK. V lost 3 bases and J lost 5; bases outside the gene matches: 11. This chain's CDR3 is CASSHLPRTGRTEAFF. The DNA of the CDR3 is TGTGCCAGCAGCCATCTACCTCGGACAGGGAGGACTGAAGCTTTCTTT.

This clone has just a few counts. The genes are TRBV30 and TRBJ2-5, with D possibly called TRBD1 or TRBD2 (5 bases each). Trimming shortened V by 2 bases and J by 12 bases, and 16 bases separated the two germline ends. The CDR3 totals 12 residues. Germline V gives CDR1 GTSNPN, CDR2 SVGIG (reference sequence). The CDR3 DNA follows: TGTGCCTGGAGTATTGGGGACCTCAGCGAGTACTTC. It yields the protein CAWSIGDLSEYF.

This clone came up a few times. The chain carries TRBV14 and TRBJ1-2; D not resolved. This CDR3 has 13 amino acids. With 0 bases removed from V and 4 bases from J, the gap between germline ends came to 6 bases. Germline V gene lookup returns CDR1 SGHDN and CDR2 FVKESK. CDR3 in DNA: TGTGCCAGCAGCCAAGACTACGTCTATGGCTACACCTTC. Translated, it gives CASSQDYVYGYTF.

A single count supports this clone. The CDR3 DNA reads as TGTGCCAGCAGTTATCTGGGGGCGTCAGTGAACACTGAAGCTTTCTTT. This sequence encodes CASSYLGASVNTEAFF. The chain couples TRBV6-5 to TRBJ1-1, with a tentative D call TRBD1 (6 bases). The V end lost 3 bases, the J end lost 0 bases, and 14 bases lay between the germline ends. Germline lookup yields CDR1 MNHEY and CDR2 SVGAGI. The CDR3 runs to 16 residues.

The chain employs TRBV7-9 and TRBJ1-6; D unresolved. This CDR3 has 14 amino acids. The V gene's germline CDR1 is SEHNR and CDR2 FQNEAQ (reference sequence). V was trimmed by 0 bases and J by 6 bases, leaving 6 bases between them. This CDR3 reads CASSLAGSNSPLHF. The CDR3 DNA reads TGTGCCAGCAGCTTAGCGGGATCTAATTCACCCCTCCACTTT.

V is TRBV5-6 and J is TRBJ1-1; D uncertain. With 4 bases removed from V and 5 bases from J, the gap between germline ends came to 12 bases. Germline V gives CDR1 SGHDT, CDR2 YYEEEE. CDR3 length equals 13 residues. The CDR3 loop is CASSLGVETEAFF. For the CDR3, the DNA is TGTGCCAGCAGCCTTGGGGTCGAGACTGAAGCTTTCTTT.

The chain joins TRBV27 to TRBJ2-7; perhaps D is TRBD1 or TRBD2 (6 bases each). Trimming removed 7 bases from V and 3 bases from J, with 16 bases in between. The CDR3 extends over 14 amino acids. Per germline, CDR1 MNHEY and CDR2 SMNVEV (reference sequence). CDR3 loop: CASMGGGRVYEQYF. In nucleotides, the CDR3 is TGTGCCAGCATGGGTGGGGGGCGAGTCTACGAGCAGTACTTC.

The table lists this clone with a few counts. CDR3 amino acids: CSVELAGGYEQYF. The CDR3 region has the DNA TGCAGCGTTGAGTTGGCAGGGGGTTACGAGCAGTACTTC. The V call is TRBV29-1, the J call TRBJ2-7; 7 positions match TRBD1. The CDR3 consists of 13 residues. In germline, CDR1 is SQVTM, CDR2 ANQGSEA. Trimming cost V 3 bases and J 4 bases; bases outside gene matches: 6.

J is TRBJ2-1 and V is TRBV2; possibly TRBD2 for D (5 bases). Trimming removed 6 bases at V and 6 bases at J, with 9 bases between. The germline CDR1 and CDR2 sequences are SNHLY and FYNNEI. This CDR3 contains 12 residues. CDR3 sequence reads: CASSVLGNEQFF. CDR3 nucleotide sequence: TGTGCCAGCAGCGTACTAGGCAATGAGCAGTTCTTC. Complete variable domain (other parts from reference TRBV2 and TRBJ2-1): EPEVTQTPSHQVTQMGQEVILRCVPISNHLYFYWYRQILGQKVEFLVSFYNNEISEKSEIFDDQFSVERPDGSNFTLKIRSTKLEDSAMYFCASSVLGNEQFFGPGTRLTVL.

The CDR3 nucleotides read TGTGCCAGTGGCCCCAGCTCCTACGAGCAGTACTTC. Translating gives CASGPSSYEQYF. The chain links TRBV6-5 to TRBJ2-7, with D unclear. Trimming shortened V by 9 bases and J by 0 bases, and 9 bases separated the two germline ends. Germline V lookup: CDR1 MNHEY, CDR2 SVGAGI. This CDR3 has 12 amino acids.

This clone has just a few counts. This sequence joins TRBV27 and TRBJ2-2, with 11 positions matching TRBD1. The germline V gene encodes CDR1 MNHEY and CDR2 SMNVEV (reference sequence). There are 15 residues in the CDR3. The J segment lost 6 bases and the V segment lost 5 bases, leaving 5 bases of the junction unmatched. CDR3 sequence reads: CASSADRGQAGELFF. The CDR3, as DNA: TGTGCCAGCAGTGCGGACAGGGGGCAGGCCGGGGAGCTGTTTTTT.

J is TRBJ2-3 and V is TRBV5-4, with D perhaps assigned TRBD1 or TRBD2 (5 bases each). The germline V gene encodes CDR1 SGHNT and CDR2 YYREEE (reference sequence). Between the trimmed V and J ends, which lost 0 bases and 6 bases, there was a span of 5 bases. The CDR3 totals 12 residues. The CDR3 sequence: CASSLGGDTQYF. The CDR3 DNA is TGTGCCAGCAGCTTGGGGGGGGATACGCAGTATTTT.

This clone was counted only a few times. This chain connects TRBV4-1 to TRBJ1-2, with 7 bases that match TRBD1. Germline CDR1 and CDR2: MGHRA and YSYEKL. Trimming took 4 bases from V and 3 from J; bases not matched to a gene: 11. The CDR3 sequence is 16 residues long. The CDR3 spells CASSPSGTEGDYGYTF. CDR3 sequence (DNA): TGCGCCAGCAGCCCGTCAGGGACAGAGGGCGACTATGGCTACACCTTC.

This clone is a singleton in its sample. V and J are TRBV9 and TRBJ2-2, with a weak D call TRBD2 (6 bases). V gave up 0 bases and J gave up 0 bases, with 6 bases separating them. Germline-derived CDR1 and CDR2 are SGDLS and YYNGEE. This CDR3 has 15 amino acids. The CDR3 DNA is TGTGCCAGCAGCGTAGGGGACTCGAACACCGGGGAGCTGTTTTTT. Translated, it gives CASSVGDSNTGELFF.

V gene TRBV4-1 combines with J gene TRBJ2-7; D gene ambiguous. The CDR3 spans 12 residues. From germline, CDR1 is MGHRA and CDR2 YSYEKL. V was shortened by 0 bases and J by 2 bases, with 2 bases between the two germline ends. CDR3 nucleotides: TGCGCCAGCAGCCAAGAACCCTACGAGCAGTACTTC. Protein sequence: CASSQEPYEQYF.

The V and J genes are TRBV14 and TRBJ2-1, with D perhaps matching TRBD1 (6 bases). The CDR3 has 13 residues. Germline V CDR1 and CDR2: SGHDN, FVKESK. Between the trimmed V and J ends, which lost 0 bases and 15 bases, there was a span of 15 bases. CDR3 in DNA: TGTGCCAGCAGCCAAGATGAGGCCGGACAGATGTTCTTC. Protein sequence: CASSQDEAGQMFF.

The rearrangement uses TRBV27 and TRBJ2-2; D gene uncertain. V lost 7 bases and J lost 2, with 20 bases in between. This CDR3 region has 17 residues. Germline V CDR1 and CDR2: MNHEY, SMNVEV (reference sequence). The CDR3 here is CASTPSFGEHNTGELFF. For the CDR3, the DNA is TGTGCCAGCACTCCCTCATTTGGGGAACACAACACCGGGGAGCTGTTTTTT.